This entry lists 26 T cell receptor beta chains sequenced from one sample in a study of regulatory T cells in long-lasting Graves disease. Time point here: newly diagnosed GD, antithyroid drugs for less than 3 months. PBMCs were the source of the RNA used for TCR sequencing. The TCR beta library used iRepertoire HTBI primers with Arm-PCR amplification of CDR3. TCRdb redid the calling of the multiplex PCR reads with MiXCR, one entry per CDR3 protein. Of around 400,000 distinct CDR3 sequences listed, approximately 12% are singletons. Another study also made use of these data, one on T cells in Graves' hyperthyroidism and ophthalmopathy.

Material: peripheral blood mononuclear cells (PBMCs), obtained at new diagnosis, from a patient treated with antithyroid drugs. The receptors were sampled from a woman aged 18-35 years with Graves disease.

This clonotype was counted many times. The genes are TRBV5-1 and TRBJ2-1, with a weak D call TRBD2 (5 bases). Germline loops: CDR1 SGHRS, CDR2 YFSETQ. This CDR3 region has 14 residues. V was clipped by 1 base and J by 7 bases, with 12 bases between them. CDR3 sequence (DNA): TGCGCCAGCAGCTTGTCGTCTAGCTTTAATGAGCAGTTCTTC. Its protein product is CASSLSSSFNEQFF.

A note on this clonotype: This may stem from a read error, because a much larger clone lies one nucleotide away. V is TRBV28 and J is TRBJ2-1; D gene uncertain. The CDR3 totals 15 residues. Between the trimmed V and J ends, which lost 4 bases and 5 bases, there was a span of 15 bases. In germline, CDR1 is MDHEN, CDR2 SYDVKM. CDR3 in DNA: TGTGCCAGCAGTTCTCGACCCCCGACGGACAATGAGCAGTTCTTC. It translates to CASSSRPPTDNEQFF.

Many counts were recorded for this clonotype. The chain recombines TRBV6-1 with TRBJ1-1, with a possible D match to TRBD1 (6 bases). Looked up from germline, CDR1 is MNHNS and CDR2 is SASEGT. The V and J ends lost 10 bases and 5 bases respectively, with 20 bases between them. This CDR3 is built from 14 residues. CDR3 DNA sequence: TGTGCCACCGTCATTAGAGAAGGGGGGACTGAAGCTTTCTTT. This translates into CATVIREGGTEAFF.

This clonotype was found many times. The chain couples TRBV28 to TRBJ2-1, with D tentatively TRBD1 (7 bases). V was clipped by 6 bases and J by 3 bases, with 18 bases between them. Germline V gene data show CDR1 as MDHEN and CDR2 as SYDVKM. The CDR3 totals 16 residues. Here the CDR3 reads CASRPGAGQSYNEQFF. CDR3 DNA: TGTGCCAGCAGGCCCGGGGCGGGACAGAGCTACAATGAGCAGTTCTTC.

This clonotype occurred many times. The V gene is TRBV7-9, the J gene TRBJ2-1, with D unclear. CDR1 is SEHNR and CDR2 is FQNEAQ in the germline V gene (reference sequence). This CDR3 spans 13 amino acids. Trimming removed 1 base from V and 7 bases from J, with 8 bases in between. CDR3 nucleotide sequence: TGTGCCAGCAGCTTAGACATGGGGAATGAGCAGTTCTTC. Amino acids: CASSLDMGNEQFF.

This clonotype was picked up many times. The chain links TRBV2 to TRBJ2-1; possible D gene TRBD2, 6 bases. CDR1 is SNHLY and CDR2 is FYNNEI in the germline V gene. The CDR3 is made up of 11 amino acids. The V gene lost 6 bases and the J gene lost 8 bases, with 8 bases spanning the gap. Here the CDR3 DNA reads TGTGCCAGCAGCGGGACTGATGAGCAGTTCTTC. This codes for CASSGTDEQFF.

This clonotype was counted at least ten times. V is TRBV7-2 and J is TRBJ2-7; 8 nucleotides line up with TRBD1. V lost 5 bases to trimming and J lost 6 bases; unmatched junction nucleotides: 12. Germline V lookup: CDR1 SGHTA, CDR2 FQGNSA. The CDR3 consists of 15 residues. The CDR3 is CASSHAGQGFGEQYF. CDR3 DNA: TGTGCCAGCAGCCACGCCGGACAGGGTTTCGGCGAGCAGTACTTC. The variable domain in full, with the rest retrieved from reference TRBV7-2 and TRBJ2-7, is GAGVSQSPSNKVTEKGKDVELRCDPISGHTALYWYRQSLGQGLEFLIYFQGNSAPDKSGLPSDRFSAERTGGSVSTLTIQRTQQEDSAVYLCASSHAGQGFGEQYFGPGTRLTVT.

This chain uses TRBV7-2 with TRBJ2-7; weak D call: TRBD1 (5 bases). Between the trimmed V and J ends, which lost 1 base and 3 bases, there was a span of 13 bases. The V gene's germline CDR1 is SGHTA and CDR2 FQGNSA. This CDR3 has 15 amino acids. The chain's CDR3 is CASSLGAGNIYEQYF. The CDR3 bases are TGTGCCAGCAGCTTAGGAGCAGGGAATATCTACGAGCAGTACTTC. Filled out from reference TRBV7-2 and TRBJ2-7, the complete variable domain reads GAGVSQSPSNKVTEKGKDVELRCDPISGHTALYWYRQSLGQGLEFLIYFQGNSAPDKSGLPSDRFSAERTGGSVSTLTIQRTQQEDSAVYLCASSLGAGNIYEQYFGPGTRLTVT.

This clonotype was recorded many times. The V gene is TRBV12-3 or TRBV12-4, the J gene TRBJ2-3, with D possibly being TRBD2 (6 bases). V was clipped by 7 bases and J by 4 bases, with 18 bases between them. This CDR3 has 15 residues. The CDR3 loop is CASKGAGGIADTQYF. The CDR3 nucleotides are TGTGCCAGCAAAGGGGCCGGAGGGATCGCAGATACGCAGTATTTT.

This clonotype was found once. The chain is built from TRBV7-2 and TRBJ2-7; no definite D call. V was pared by 4 bases and J by 4 bases, with 14 bases between. The CDR3 sequence is 14 residues long. Looked up from germline, CDR1 is SGHTA and CDR2 is FQGNSA. The CDR3 loop is CASSSPFRWYEQYF. CDR3 DNA: TGTGCCAGCAGCTCCCCCTTCCGTTGGTACGAGCAGTACTTC.

V gene TRBV27 combines with J gene TRBJ2-3; D is uncertain. The ends were cut back, 3 bases at V and 2 bases at J, with 15 bases in the middle. This CDR3 contains 16 residues. Germline CDR1 is MNHEY and CDR2 is SMNVEV (reference sequence). CDR3 nucleotides: TGTGCCAGCAGTTTTTCTGTGGGCAGAACCACAGATACGCAGTATTTT. It codes for CASSFSVGRTTDTQYF.

There are many counts of this clonotype. The chain joins TRBV19 to TRBJ1-5; 9 bases match TRBD1. Germline V gene data show CDR1 as LNHDA and CDR2 as SQIVND (reference sequence). J lost 1 base, V lost 3 bases, and 13 bases had no gene match. CDR3 size: 19 residues. CDR3: CASSIYRGRLDLSNQPQHF. In DNA form, the CDR3 reads TGTGCCAGTAGTATTTACAGGGGGCGTCTCGACCTCAGCAATCAGCCCCAGCATTTT.

This clonotype was recorded at least ten times. The chain has TRBV20-1 and TRBJ1-1, with D possibly TRBD1 on 5 matching bases. Trimming cost V 5 bases and J 4 bases, with 17 bases left between them. Germline V CDR1 and CDR2: DFQATT, SNEGSKA (reference sequence). The CDR3 has 14 residues. The CDR3 region has the DNA TGCAGTGCTGGCCTGATGGGGCGGGGCACTGAAGCTTTCTTT. The encoded protein is CSAGLMGRGTEAFF.

V is TRBV20-1 and J is TRBJ1-3; D is undetermined. This CDR3 has 15 residues. The V gene lost 3 bases and the J gene lost 0 bases, with 12 bases spanning the gap. Germline lookup yields CDR1 DFQATT and CDR2 SNEGSKA (reference sequence). The chain's CDR3 is CSARSTDPSGNTIYF. The CDR3 DNA is TGCAGTGCTAGGAGTACAGATCCCTCTGGAAACACCATATATTTT.

This clonotype has at least ten counts. The rearrangement joins TRBV20-1 to TRBJ2-1, with a possible D match to TRBD2 (5 bases). Germline loops: CDR1 DFQATT, CDR2 SNEGSKA (reference sequence). The CDR3 length is 12 residues. V was clipped by 5 bases and J by 5 bases, with 10 bases between them. The CDR3 nucleotides are TGCAGTGCTGGCGGGCTAAACAATGAGCAGTTCTTC. It specifies CSAGGLNNEQFF.

This clonotype was recorded a few times. A read error is possible here, since a much larger clone lies one base away. The J gene is TRBJ2-5, the V gene TRBV28, with TRBD2 identical over 9 bases. The ends lost 2 bases at V and 4 bases at J; junction bases unmatched: 2. The CDR3 runs to 14 residues. Germline V gene data show CDR1 as MDHEN and CDR2 as SYDVKM. DNA for the CDR3: TGTGCCAGCAGTTTAGGCGGGAGGGTAGAGACCCAGTACTTC. It encodes CASSLGGRVETQYF.

The V call is TRBV20-1, the J call TRBJ1-4, with D unresolved. The germline V and J ends were trimmed by 1 base and 0 bases, with 12 bases remaining between them. The V gene's germline CDR1 is DFQATT and CDR2 SNEGSKA (reference sequence). The CDR3 runs to 16 residues. The CDR3 reads CSARVGKLATNEKLFF. CDR3 coding DNA: TGCAGTGCTAGAGTCGGAAAGTTGGCAACTAATGAAAAACTGTTTTTT.

This clonotype was recorded at least ten times. The V gene is TRBV12-3 or TRBV12-4, the J gene TRBJ2-7; possible D gene TRBD1, 6 bases. CDR3 length equals 13 residues. The V and J ends lost 8 bases and 7 bases respectively, with 18 bases between them. For the CDR3, the DNA is TGTGCCAGCTCAACAGGGACCCTTTCAGAGCAGTACTTC. This codes for CASSTGTLSEQYF.

This clonotype was seen ten or more times. J is TRBJ2-2 and V is TRBV28; the D gene is possibly TRBD1 (5 bases). CDR1 and CDR2 from the germline V gene are MDHEN and SYDVKM. V shed 7 bases and J shed 5 bases, with 11 bases lying between them. The CDR3 length is 13 residues. The CDR3 sequence is CASTLTETGELFF. CDR3 nucleotide sequence: TGTGCCAGCACCTTGACAGAAACCGGGGAGCTGTTTTTT.

This clonotype has ten or more counts. This chain connects TRBV12-3 or TRBV12-4 to TRBJ1-5; TRBD1 is a possible D gene (5 bases). CDR3 length equals 15 residues. With 7 bases removed from V and 6 bases from J, the gap between germline ends came to 19 bases. The CDR3 sequence is CASTDRTGVGQPQHF. In nucleotides, the CDR3 is TGTGCCAGCACTGATCGCACGGGGGTGGGTCAGCCCCAGCATTTT.

This clonotype appeared many times. The chain links TRBV7-2 to TRBJ1-3; 8 bases match TRBD1. The CDR3 sequence is 17 residues long. V was clipped by 1 base and J by 4 bases; unmatched bases: 9. Per the germline V gene, CDR1 is SGHTA and CDR2 is FQGNSA. CDR3 DNA sequence: TGTGCCAGCAGCTTAGTAAGGCTCGGGACAGGAGGAAACACCATATATTTT. Its translation is CASSLVRLGTGGNTIYF.

Remarks on this clonotype: A read error is possible here, since a much larger clone lies one base away. The genes are TRBV11-3 and TRBJ2-7, with 8 positions matching TRBD1. Germline values: CDR1 SGHNT, CDR2 YENEEA. Trimming at V came to 5 bases and at J to 4 bases, leaving 7 bases not matched to a gene. This CDR3 region has 14 residues. CDR3 DNA: TGTGCCAGCAGCGGCCGGGACAGGCTTTACGAGCAGTACTTC. Protein: CASSGRDRLYEQYF.

This clonotype was seen at least ten times. The chain has TRBV12-5 and TRBJ2-1, with 11 bases identical to TRBD2. The CDR3 spans 18 residues. The V segment lost 0 bases and the J segment 7 bases; nucleotides outside the gene matches: 11. CDR1 is LGHNT and CDR2 is FRNRAP in the germline V gene. The CDR3: CASGLVKLAGGSGNEQFF. As DNA, the CDR3 is TGTGCTAGTGGTTTGGTGAAGCTAGCGGGGGGCTCCGGGAATGAGCAGTTCTTC.

Many counts were recorded for this clonotype. A junction end diverges from the germline sequence, so it may reflect a read error. The genes are TRBV3-1 and TRBJ1-4, with a tentative D call TRBD1 (5 bases). Germline CDR1 and CDR2: LGHDT and YNNKEL (reference sequence). The CDR3 length is 14 residues. This CDR3 reads CASSQTVSGAEEIF. The DNA of the CDR3 is TGTGCCAGCAGCCAAACAGTAAGCGGGGCGGAAGAGATTTTT.

This clonotype was picked up many times. The chain couples TRBV5-1 to TRBJ2-1; D not resolved. Trimming cost V 0 bases and J 0 bases, with 16 bases left between them. Germline CDR1 reads SGHRS; CDR2 reads YFSETQ. The CDR3 spans 18 residues. The CDR3: CASSLGWSIGPSYNEQFF. In nucleotides, the CDR3 is TGCGCCAGCAGCTTGGGGTGGTCGATAGGACCCTCCTACAATGAGCAGTTCTTC.

This clonotype has just a few counts. The gene calls are TRBV29-1 and TRBJ1-2, with D maybe TRBD1 (5 bases). The CDR3 sequence is 12 residues long. The V and J ends lost 6 bases and 2 bases respectively, with 10 bases between them. Germline V gene data show CDR1 as SQVTM and CDR2 as ANQGSEA. Written as DNA, the CDR3 is TGCAGCGTGTCCCCAGGGAACTATGGCTACACCTTC. This encodes CSVSPGNYGYTF.